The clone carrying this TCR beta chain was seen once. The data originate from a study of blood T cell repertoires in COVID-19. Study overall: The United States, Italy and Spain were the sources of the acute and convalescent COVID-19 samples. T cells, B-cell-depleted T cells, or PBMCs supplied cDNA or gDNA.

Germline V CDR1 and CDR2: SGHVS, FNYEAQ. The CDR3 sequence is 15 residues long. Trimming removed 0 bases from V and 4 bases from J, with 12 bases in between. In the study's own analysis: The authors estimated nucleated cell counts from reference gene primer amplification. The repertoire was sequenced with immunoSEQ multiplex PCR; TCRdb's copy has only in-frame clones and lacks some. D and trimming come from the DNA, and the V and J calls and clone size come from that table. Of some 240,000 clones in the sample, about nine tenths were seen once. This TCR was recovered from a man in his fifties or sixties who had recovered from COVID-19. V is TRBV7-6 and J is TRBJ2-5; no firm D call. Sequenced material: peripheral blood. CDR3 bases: TGTGCCAGCAGCTTAGCGTTTGCACGAGGAGAGACCCAGTACTTC. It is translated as CASSLAFARGETQYF.